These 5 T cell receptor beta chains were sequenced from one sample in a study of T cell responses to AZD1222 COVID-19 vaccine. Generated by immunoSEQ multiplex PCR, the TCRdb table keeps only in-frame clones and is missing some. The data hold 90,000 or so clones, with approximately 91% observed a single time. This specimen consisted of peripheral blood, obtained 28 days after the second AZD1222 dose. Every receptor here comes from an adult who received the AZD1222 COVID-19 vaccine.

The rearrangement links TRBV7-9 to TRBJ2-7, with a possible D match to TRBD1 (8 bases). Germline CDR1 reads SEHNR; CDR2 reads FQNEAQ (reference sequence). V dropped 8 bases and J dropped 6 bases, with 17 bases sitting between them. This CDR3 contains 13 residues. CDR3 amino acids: CASGHRGGLEQYF. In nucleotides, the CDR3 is TGTGCCAGCGGTCACAGGGGGGGACTCGAGCAGTACTTC.

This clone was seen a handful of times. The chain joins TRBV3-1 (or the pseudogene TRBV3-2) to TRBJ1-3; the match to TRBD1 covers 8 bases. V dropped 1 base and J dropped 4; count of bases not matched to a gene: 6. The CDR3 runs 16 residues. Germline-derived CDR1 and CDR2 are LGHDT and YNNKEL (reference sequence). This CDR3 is CASSQARTGRGNTIYF. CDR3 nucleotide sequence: TGTGCCAGCAGCCAAGCGAGGACAGGGCGCGGAAACACCATATATTTT.

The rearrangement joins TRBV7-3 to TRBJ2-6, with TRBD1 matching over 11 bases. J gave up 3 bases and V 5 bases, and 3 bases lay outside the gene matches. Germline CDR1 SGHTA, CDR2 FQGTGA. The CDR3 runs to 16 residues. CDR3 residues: CASSRTGGGGANVLTF. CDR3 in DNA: TGTGCCAGCAGCAGGACAGGGGGCGGTGGGGCCAACGTCCTGACTTTC.

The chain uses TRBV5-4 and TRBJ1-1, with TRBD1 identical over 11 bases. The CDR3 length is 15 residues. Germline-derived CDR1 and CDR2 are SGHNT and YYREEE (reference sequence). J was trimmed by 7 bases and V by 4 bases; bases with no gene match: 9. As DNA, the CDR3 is TGTGCCAGCAGCCGGGACAGGGGGTCCCGTGGTGAAGCTTTCTTT. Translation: CASSRDRGSRGEAFF.

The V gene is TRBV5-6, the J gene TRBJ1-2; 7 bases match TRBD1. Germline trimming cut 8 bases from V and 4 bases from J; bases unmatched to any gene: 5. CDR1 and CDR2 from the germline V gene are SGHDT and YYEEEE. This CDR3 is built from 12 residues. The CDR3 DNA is TGTGCCAGTAGGGGGCAAGGCTATGGCTACACCTTC. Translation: CASRGQGYGYTF.